One and the same sample provided the 7 T cell receptor beta chains below, sequenced in a study of response to subunit inactivated influenza vaccine. TCRdb re-called the RT-PCR reads with MiXCR, one entry per CDR3 protein. The profile shows a few hundred thousand distinct CDR3 sequences, about 20% of them singletons. Sequencing was performed on PBMCs from blood, taken 21 months after vaccination. These receptors all come from a man aged 50 to 75 who received an inactivated influenza vaccine.

Regarding this clonotype: At one boundary the junction diverges from the germline segment, which might be a read error. The chain carries TRBV3-1 and TRBJ1-1; D ambiguous. CDR1 is LGHDT and CDR2 is YNNKEL in the germline V gene (reference sequence). The CDR3 has 14 amino acids. DNA of the CDR3: TGTGCCAGAAGCCAACCCGGGTTGGGCACTGAAGCTTTCTTT. Its translation: CARSQPGLGTEAFF.

The rearrangement uses TRBV7-9 and TRBJ2-7; D unclear. In germline, CDR1 is SEHNR, CDR2 FQNEAQ (reference sequence). This CDR3 is built from 12 residues. V was trimmed by 7 bases and J by 5 bases, leaving 12 bases between them. For the CDR3, the DNA is TGTGCCAGCATAACTACTCTGAACGAGCAGTACTTC. Translation gives CASITTLNEQYF. Based on the CDR3 plus reference TRBV7-9 and TRBJ2-7, the full variable domain is DTGVSQNPRHKITKRGQNVTFRCDPISEHNRLYWYRQTLGQGPEFLTYFQNEAQLEKSRLLSDRFSAERPKGSFSTLEIQRTEQGDSAMYLCASITTLNEQYFGPGTRLTVT.

This clonotype was seen a handful of times. This chain connects TRBV4-3 to TRBJ1-6, with TRBD1 as a possible D gene (5 bases). The CDR3 runs 16 residues. CDR1 and CDR2 from the germline V gene are LGHNA and YSLEER. The V and J ends lost 0 bases and 7 bases respectively, with 13 bases between them. CDR3 DNA: TGCGCCAGCAGCCAAGATGGGCAGGGTAACAATTCACCCCTCCACTTT. Amino acids: CASSQDGQGNNSPLHF.

In nucleotides, the CDR3 is TGTGCCAGCAGCGTTGACTCCCGTTCCTACAATGAGCAGTTCTTC. Its translation is CASSVDSRSYNEQFF. V and J are TRBV9 and TRBJ2-1; D call uncertain. The CDR3 length is 15 residues. V was pared by 2 bases and J by 1 base, with 10 bases between. CDR1 SGDLS and CDR2 YYNGEE come from the germline V gene. The full variable domain, rest sourced from reference TRBV9 and TRBJ2-1, is DSGVTQTPKHLITATGQRVTLRCSPRSGDLSVYWYQQSLDQGLQFLIQYYNGEERAKGNILERFSAQQFPDLHSELNLSSLELGDSALYFCASSVDSRSYNEQFFGPGTRLTVL.

This clonotype was observed a few times. The chain employs TRBV2 and TRBJ1-5, with unresolved D. V was shortened by 7 bases and J by 0 bases, with 7 bases between the two germline ends. The CDR3 is made up of 13 amino acids. Germline lookup yields CDR1 SNHLY and CDR2 FYNNEI. CDR3 residues: CASTADSNQPQHF. CDR3 in DNA: TGTGCCAGCACGGCAGATAGCAATCAGCCCCAGCATTTT.

This chain links TRBV7-2 with TRBJ1-2; 7 bases are a match to TRBD1. After removal of 0 bases from V and 0 bases from J, the junction contained 4 bases not matched to a gene. The germline V gene encodes CDR1 SGHTA and CDR2 FQGNSA. CDR3 size: 16 residues. The CDR3 reads CASSLAPGQANYGYTF. DNA of the CDR3: TGTGCCAGCAGCTTAGCCCCCGGACAGGCTAACTATGGCTACACCTTC.

This clonotype was seen more than once but under ten times. This chain joins TRBV28 and TRBJ1-2; D may be TRBD1 (5 bases). In germline, CDR1 is MDHEN, CDR2 SYDVKM. CDR3 length equals 18 residues. Trimming stripped 4 bases from V and 0 bases from J, with 21 bases between. The CDR3 sequence: CASSSDGTSTPTNYGYTF. The CDR3 DNA reads as TGTGCCAGCAGTTCCGACGGGACTTCCACGCCTACTAACTATGGCTACACCTTC.